The 14 T cell receptor beta chains below all came from one sample that was sequenced in a study of blood T cell repertoires in COVID-19. Assay used: immunoSEQ multiplex PCR; TCRdb lists only in-frame clones, some missing. This table holds 130,000 to 150,000 clones, 80% to 90% found once. What was sequenced was peripheral blood. The receptors shown here come from a woman between 45 and 60 years old with active or convalescent COVID-19.

The chain couples TRBV19 to TRBJ1-3; D is unclear. The CDR3 length is 13 residues. The germline V gene has CDR1 LNHDA and CDR2 SQIVND (reference sequence). Trimming shortened V by 7 bases and J by 0 bases, and 7 bases separated the two germline ends. The CDR3 region is CASMRFSGNTIYF. DNA for the CDR3: TGTGCCAGTATGCGGTTCTCTGGAAACACCATATATTTT.

The chain uses TRBV2 and TRBJ2-1; the match to TRBD2 covers 8 bases. The CDR3 is 15 amino acids. V dropped 6 bases and J dropped 6; count of bases not matched to a gene: 10. Germline CDR1 SNHLY, CDR2 FYNNEI. In DNA form, the CDR3 reads TGTGCCAGCAGCCTCACGGGAGGGGGTGGCAATGAGCAGTTCTTC. It yields the protein CASSLTGGGGNEQFF.

In nucleotides, the CDR3 is TGTGCCAGCAGCTTAGGAGGAGGGAATAATGAAAAACTGTTTTTT. Protein sequence: CASSLGGGNNEKLFF. This sequence joins TRBV11-2 and TRBJ1-4; no firm D call. There are 15 residues in the CDR3. In germline, CDR1 is SGHAT, CDR2 FQNNGV. V gave up 1 base and J gave up 4 bases, with 10 bases separating them.

The chain links TRBV18 to TRBJ2-2; no clear D. The CDR3 is made up of 14 amino acids. Per the germline V gene, CDR1 is KGHSH and CDR2 is LQKENI. The V and J ends lost 0 bases and 3 bases respectively, with 5 bases between them. The CDR3 loop is CASSPPADTGELFF. In nucleotides, the CDR3 is TGTGCCAGCTCACCACCGGCGGACACCGGGGAGCTGTTTTTT.

The chain joins TRBV5-4 to TRBJ1-2, with 7 bases identical to TRBD1. The CDR3 is 15 residues long. Germline CDR1 reads SGHNT; CDR2 reads YYREEE (reference sequence). The V gene end was trimmed by 0 bases and the J gene end by 3 bases; junction bases not matched to a gene: 5. CDR3 sequence: CASSLVLTGDYGYTF. The CDR3 nucleotides read TGTGCCAGCAGCTTGGTCCTAACAGGGGACTATGGCTACACCTTC.

The chain has TRBV29-1 and TRBJ2-3; D gene uncertain. Per germline, CDR1 SQVTM and CDR2 ANQGSEA. V shed 2 bases and J shed 2 bases, with 17 bases lying between them. This CDR3 spans 16 amino acids. As DNA, the CDR3 is TGCAGCGTTGAATCGCTGCACGGAGATATCACAGATACGCAGTATTTT. It encodes CSVESLHGDITDTQYF.

V is TRBV13 and J is TRBJ2-1, with a possible D match to TRBD2 (6 bases). Per germline, CDR1 PRHDT and CDR2 FYEKMQ (reference sequence). The CDR3 extends over 16 amino acids. V was pared by 5 bases and J by 7 bases, with 21 bases between. The CDR3 here is CASSGGDQRVMNEQFF. For the CDR3, the DNA is TGTGCCAGCAGCGGCGGGGATCAGCGGGTAATGAATGAGCAGTTCTTC.

This clone came up many times. The V gene is TRBV24-1, the J gene TRBJ2-2; TRBD1 agrees at 9 bases. V shed 7 bases, J shed 6 bases, and the junction held 2 bases outside the gene matches. Germline CDR1 is KGHDR and CDR2 is SFDVKD. There are 13 residues in the CDR3. The CDR3 spells CATRQGASGELFF. CDR3 sequence (DNA): TGTGCCACCAGACAGGGGGCCTCCGGGGAGCTGTTTTTT.

The CDR3 nucleotides read TGTGCCATAACTAGCGGGAGGTTTGGCAATGAGCAGTTCTTC. Its protein is CAITSGRFGNEQFF. The chain is built from TRBV6-6 and TRBJ2-1; 12 nucleotides line up with TRBD2. Germline-derived CDR1 and CDR2 are MNHNY and SVGAGI (reference sequence). Germline trimming cut 10 bases from V and 6 bases from J; bases unmatched to any gene: 7. CDR3 length equals 14 residues.

Here the CDR3 reads CASSFRSNHYNEQFF. In DNA, the CDR3 is TGTGCCAGCAGCTTCCGCTCTAATCATTACAATGAGCAGTTCTTC. The rearrangement links TRBV7-2 to TRBJ2-1; D unclear. The germline CDR1 and CDR2 sequences are SGHTA and FQGNSA. The CDR3 covers 15 residues. V lost 3 bases to trimming and J lost 4 bases, with 13 bases between them.

The chain recombines TRBV6-6 with TRBJ2-2, with 8 bases identical to TRBD1. The CDR3 consists of 15 residues. CDR1 and CDR2 (germline): MNHNY, SVGAGI (reference sequence). Trimming at V came to 5 bases and at J to 13 bases, leaving 15 bases not matched to a gene. The DNA of the CDR3 is TGTGCCAGCAGTAACGACCTGGGACAGGTGGTGGTGCTGTTTTTT. Amino acids: CASSNDLGQVVVLFF.

The chain links TRBV7-9 to TRBJ2-5, with 8 bases aligning to TRBD1. Per the germline V gene, CDR1 is SEHNR and CDR2 is FQNEAQ (reference sequence). The J segment lost 4 bases and the V segment lost 5 bases, leaving 12 bases of the junction unmatched. This CDR3 has 16 residues. In DNA form, the CDR3 reads TGTGCCAGCAGCCTCATAGGTCGGCAGGGGGCAGAGACCCAGTACTTC. It encodes CASSLIGRQGAETQYF.

This rearrangement joins TRBV7-8 to TRBJ1-5; TRBD1 agrees at 9 bases. Trimming cost V 5 bases and J 2 bases; bases outside gene matches: 4. Germline-derived CDR1 and CDR2 are SGHVS and FQNEAQ. The CDR3 is 15 amino acids. The chain's CDR3 is CASSPGDRGNQPQHF. The CDR3 DNA follows: TGTGCCAGCAGCCCGGGGGACAGGGGCAATCAGCCCCAGCATTTT. Based on the CDR3 plus reference TRBV7-8 and TRBJ1-5, the full variable domain is GAGVSQSPRYKVAKRGQDVALRCDPISGHVSLFWYQQALGQGPEFLTYFQNEAQLDKSGLPSDRFFAERPEGSVSTLKIQRTQQEDSAVYLCASSPGDRGNQPQHFGDGTRLSIL.

The rearrangement joins TRBV6-5 to TRBJ2-7, with 9 nucleotides matching TRBD1. CDR1 is MNHEY, CDR2 SVGAGI, per germline. This CDR3 is 15 amino acids long. J lost 1 base, V lost 6 bases, and 7 bases had no gene match. CDR3 nucleotide sequence: TGTGCCAGCAGGCCGGGACAGGGATCTTCCTACGAGCAGTACTTC. Residues: CASRPGQGSSYEQYF.